These 6 T cell receptor beta chains came from one sample sequenced in a study of blood T cell repertoires in COVID-19. The table came from immunoSEQ multiplex PCR; TCRdb's copy has only in-frame clones and leaves some out. The sample shows roughly 400,000 clones, roughly 88% of them seen only once. The sequencing input was PBMCs or T cells enriched from blood (not recorded which). The receptors derive from a man aged 18 to 29 who had recovered from COVID-19.

The chain recombines TRBV19 with TRBJ2-3; TRBD2 matches 8 bases. The germline V gene encodes CDR1 LNHDA and CDR2 SQIVND (reference sequence). The ends lost 3 bases at V and 4 bases at J; junction bases unmatched: 6. The CDR3 spans 15 residues. The CDR3 DNA reads TGTGCCAGTAGTATCGGGGGGGCGCAGGCAGATACGCAGTATTTT. Protein sequence: CASSIGGAQADTQYF.

The V and J genes are TRBV11-2 and TRBJ2-3; 9 positions agree with TRBD1. The germline gives CDR1 SGHAT, CDR2 FQNNGV. V lost 3 bases and J lost 0; bases outside the gene matches: 4. This CDR3 is built from 16 residues. The CDR3: CASSFGQGYSTDTQYF. CDR3 DNA: TGTGCCAGCAGCTTCGGACAGGGGTATAGCACAGATACGCAGTATTTT.

The J gene is TRBJ2-7, the V gene TRBV9, with 8 bases identical to TRBD2. CDR3 length equals 15 residues. The junction had 10 bases not matched to a gene; V was cut back by 1 base and J by 7 bases. Germline loops: CDR1 SGDLS, CDR2 YYNGEE. The CDR3 here is CASSVSGRVIEEQYF. CDR3 DNA sequence: TGTGCCAGCAGCGTATCCGGGAGGGTAATAGAAGAGCAGTACTTC.

The chain recombines TRBV5-1 with TRBJ1-1, with 7 positions matching TRBD1. The CDR3 runs to 16 residues. The V and J ends lost 0 bases and 0 bases, in that order; junction bases with no gene match: 5. The germline gives CDR1 SGHRS, CDR2 YFSETQ. CDR3 in amino acids: CASSLEGQPVNTEAFF. CDR3 DNA: TGCGCCAGCAGCTTGGAGGGACAGCCGGTGAACACTGAAGCTTTCTTT.

The chain couples TRBV19 to TRBJ2-2; 7 bases agree with TRBD1. Germline lookup yields CDR1 LNHDA and CDR2 SQIVND (reference sequence). The CDR3 sequence is 16 residues long. The trim removed 6 bases at V and 4 bases at J, leaving 11 bases unmatched. CDR3 protein: CASRQFPGGITGELFF. The DNA for the CDR3 is TGTGCCAGTAGACAATTCCCAGGGGGTATCACCGGGGAGCTGTTTTTT.

The rearrangement links TRBV11-2 to TRBJ2-3, with D perhaps TRBD2 (6 bases). V was cut by 0 bases and J by 2 bases, with 9 bases left in between. Germline assignment: CDR1 SGHAT and CDR2 FQNNGV. The CDR3 consists of 15 residues. CDR3 in DNA: TGTGCCAGCAGCTTAGAGGGACTCAACACAGATACGCAGTATTTT. It yields the protein CASSLEGLNTDTQYF.